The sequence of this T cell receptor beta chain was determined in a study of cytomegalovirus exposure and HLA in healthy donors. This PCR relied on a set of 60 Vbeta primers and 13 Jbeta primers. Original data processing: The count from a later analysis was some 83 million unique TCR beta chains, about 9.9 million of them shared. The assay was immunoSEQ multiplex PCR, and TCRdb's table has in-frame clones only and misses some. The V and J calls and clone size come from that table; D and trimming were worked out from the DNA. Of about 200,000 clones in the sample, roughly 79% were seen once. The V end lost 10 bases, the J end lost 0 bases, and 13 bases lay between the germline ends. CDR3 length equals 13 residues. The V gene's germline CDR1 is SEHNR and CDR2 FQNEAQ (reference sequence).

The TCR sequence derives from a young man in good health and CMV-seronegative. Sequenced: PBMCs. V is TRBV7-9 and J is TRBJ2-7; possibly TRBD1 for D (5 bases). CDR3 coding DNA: TGTGCCATCACAGGTTCTAGCTCCTACGAGCAGTACTTC. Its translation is CAITGSSSYEQYF.